A single sample is the source of the 22 T cell receptor beta chains below, sequenced in a study of shared clonotypes between healthy human individuals. Sequencing used immunoSEQ multiplex PCR; TCRdb keeps in-frame clones, though not all of them. The table lists fewer than 600,000 clones, 60% to 85% of them singletons, with 10% to 15% in the top ten. Sequencing used PBMCs. These TCRs come from a woman aged 40 to 50 in good health. Some clones in this sample may be carry-over from other donors' samples.

The rearrangement joins TRBV18 to TRBJ1-4; perhaps TRBD1 as D (5 bases). This CDR3 comprises 15 residues. Germline-derived CDR1 and CDR2 are KGHSH and LQKENI. V was trimmed by 3 bases and J by 8 bases, leaving 16 bases between them. The CDR3 DNA follows: TGTGCCAGCTCACCGTTTCGGGAGGCAGGGGAAAAACTGTTTTTT. This codes for CASSPFREAGEKLFF.

The rearrangement links TRBV7-8 to TRBJ2-7; D unclear. The CDR3 covers 13 residues. V was shortened by 1 base and J by 1 base, with 5 bases between the two germline ends. CDR1 SGHVS and CDR2 FQNEAQ come from the germline V gene. In DNA, the CDR3 is TGTGCCAGCAGCTTAGTCGCTTCCTACGAGCAGTACTTC. This gives the protein CASSLVASYEQYF.

The genes are TRBV4-1 and TRBJ2-7; D gene uncertain. V was clipped by 1 base and J by 7 bases, with 8 bases between them. This CDR3 spans 12 amino acids. CDR1 is MGHRA, CDR2 YSYEKL, per germline. The CDR3 here is CASSQVMGEQYF. The CDR3 nucleotides read TGCGCCAGCAGCCAAGTAATGGGAGAGCAGTACTTC.

The V and J genes are TRBV18 and TRBJ1-4; D remains unclear. The CDR3 contains 14 residues. Germline V gene sequence: CDR1 KGHSH, CDR2 LQKENI. V was cut by 1 base and J by 6 bases, with 9 bases left in between. The chain's CDR3 is CASSPQYRDEKLFF. CDR3 sequence (DNA): TGTGCCAGCTCACCACAGTACCGGGATGAAAAACTGTTTTTT.

The chain links TRBV5-5 to TRBJ2-5, with 9 bases aligning to TRBD2. The CDR3 contains 15 residues. The germline V gene has CDR1 SGHKS and CDR2 YYEKEE (reference sequence). The V segment lost 5 bases and the J segment 4 bases; nucleotides outside the gene matches: 9. CDR3 bases: TGTGCCAGCAGTCCGGTAGCGGGAGTCGGAGAGACCCAGTACTTC. Amino acid sequence: CASSPVAGVGETQYF.

A remark on this clone: At the DNA level, this CDR3 is encoded by other sequences in the same sample as well. This chain links TRBV7-3 with TRBJ2-1; 12 nucleotides match TRBD2. V shed 0 bases, J shed 9 bases, and the junction held 3 bases outside the gene matches. Germline V gene data show CDR1 as SGHTA and CDR2 as FQGTGA. The CDR3 is 15 residues long. The CDR3 loop reads CASSLTLAGGGEQFF. The CDR3 region has the DNA TGTGCCAGCAGCTTAACACTAGCGGGAGGTGGTGAGCAGTTCTTC.

This clone has a handful of counts. This sequence joins TRBV2 and TRBJ2-3; D unclear. V dropped 8 bases and J dropped 3 bases, with 3 bases sitting between them. This CDR3 contains 10 residues. Germline assignment: CDR1 SNHLY and CDR2 FYNNEI. The CDR3 DNA reads as TGTGCCAGCCAGACAGATACGCAGTATTTT. Residues: CASQTDTQYF.

The rearrangement uses TRBV28 and TRBJ2-3, with TRBD2 matching over 14 bases. Per germline, CDR1 MDHEN and CDR2 SYDVKM. The CDR3 runs 16 residues. V trimming: 7 bases; J trimming: 3 bases; junction bases outside the gene matches: 6. CDR3 DNA: TGTGCCAGCACGGGACTAGCGGGAGAGGGGACAGATACGCAGTATTTT. Its translation is CASTGLAGEGTDTQYF. The whole variable domain, remainder taken from reference TRBV28 and TRBJ2-3, is DVKVTQSSRYLVKRTGEKVFLECVQDMDHENMFWYRQDPGLGLRLIYFSYDVKMKEKGDIPEGYSVSREKKERFSLILESASTNQTSMYLCASTGLAGEGTDTQYFGPGTRLTVL.

The chain couples TRBV28 to TRBJ2-1; D is unclear. The germline V and J ends were trimmed by 3 bases and 4 bases, with 10 bases remaining between them. Germline values: CDR1 MDHEN, CDR2 SYDVKM. This CDR3 is 14 amino acids long. This CDR3 reads CASSFGQAYNEQFF. CDR3 in DNA: TGTGCCAGCAGTTTCGGCCAGGCGTACAATGAGCAGTTCTTC.

The chain uses TRBV9 and TRBJ2-2; 7 bases agree with TRBD2. Germline V gene data show CDR1 as SGDLS and CDR2 as YYNGEE. The V segment lost 3 bases and the J segment 6 bases; nucleotides outside the gene matches: 14. The CDR3 has 17 amino acids. The CDR3: CASSAPEGRAAAGELFF. As DNA, the CDR3 is TGTGCCAGCAGCGCACCGGAGGGGAGGGCCGCGGCCGGGGAGCTGTTTTTT.

Points on this clone: The identical CDR3 is also encoded by other nucleotide sequences in the sample. The V call is TRBV4-2, the J call TRBJ2-2; no clear D gene. V lost 1 base, J lost 0 bases, and 6 bases lay in between. This CDR3 has 15 amino acids. The germline gives CDR1 LGHNA, CDR2 YNFKEQ. This CDR3 reads CASSQGSTNTGELFF. The CDR3 nucleotides read TGTGCCAGCAGCCAAGGATCTACGAACACCGGGGAGCTGTTTTTT.

This chain links TRBV27 with TRBJ1-2; 9 positions agree with TRBD1. This CDR3 region has 17 residues. J lost 1 base, V lost 3 bases, and 9 bases had no gene match. Per germline, CDR1 MNHEY and CDR2 SMNVEV (reference sequence). The CDR3 DNA reads TGTGCCAGCAGTTTTACTCTATGGACAGGGGATAACTATGGCTACACCTTC. This encodes CASSFTLWTGDNYGYTF.

The chain has TRBV5-4 and TRBJ2-1; 7 bases are a match to TRBD1. V lost 0 bases, J lost 2 bases, and 5 bases stayed unmatched. CDR1 SGHNT and CDR2 YYREEE come from the germline V gene (reference sequence). The CDR3 sequence is 16 residues long. The CDR3 sequence: CASSLGGTDPYNEQFF. In DNA, the CDR3 is TGTGCCAGCAGCTTGGGGGGGACAGATCCCTACAATGAGCAGTTCTTC.

V and J are TRBV7-9 and TRBJ1-2, with D hard to call. Germline V gene data show CDR1 as SEHNR and CDR2 as FQNEAQ (reference sequence). This CDR3 has 12 amino acids. Trimming removed 6 bases at V and 0 bases at J, with 5 bases between. The CDR3 DNA reads as TGTGCCAGCAGAGGAACTAACTATGGCTACACCTTC. Translated: CASRGTNYGYTF.

This chain uses TRBV7-8 with TRBJ2-7; the match to TRBD2 covers 12 bases. The CDR3 totals 17 residues. V lost 2 bases and J lost 3; bases outside the gene matches: 8. Germline V lookup: CDR1 SGHVS, CDR2 FQNEAQ. In DNA form, the CDR3 reads TGTGCCAGCAGCTTAACTAGCGGGAGGTCTTGGGACTACGAGCAGTACTTC. Translation: CASSLTSGRSWDYEQYF.

This clone was counted ten times or more. The gene calls are TRBV13 and TRBJ1-1, with D tentatively TRBD1 (5 bases). The CDR3 sequence is 16 residues long. V was pared by 2 bases and J by 0 bases, with 13 bases between. In germline, CDR1 is PRHDT, CDR2 FYEKMQ (reference sequence). The CDR3 is CASSLFGAGLNTEAFF. In nucleotides, the CDR3 is TGTGCCAGCAGCTTATTCGGGGCAGGACTGAACACTGAAGCTTTCTTT.

This clone was seen repeatedly, ten times or more. This chain joins TRBV5-1 and TRBJ1-2; D is unclear. V was cut by 2 bases and J by 4 bases, with 12 bases left in between. The CDR3 is made up of 14 amino acids. Germline values: CDR1 SGHRS, CDR2 YFSETQ. CDR3 sequence reads: CASSLIPSAYGYTF. CDR3 bases: TGCGCCAGCAGCTTAATACCCTCAGCCTATGGCTACACCTTC.

This clone was seen a single time. The chain links TRBV19 to TRBJ1-4; D might be TRBD1 (5 bases). This CDR3 region has 16 residues. Germline V gives CDR1 LNHDA, CDR2 SQIVND (reference sequence). With 6 bases removed from V and 5 bases from J, the gap between germline ends came to 19 bases. CDR3 DNA sequence: TGTGCCAGTAGGGACCGTCCCAGGGCGACCAATGAAAAACTGTTTTTT. Translated: CASRDRPRATNEKLFF.

J is TRBJ2-1 and V is TRBV7-3; tentatively, D is TRBD2 (6 bases). This CDR3 has 13 amino acids. The ends were cut back, 5 bases at V and 10 bases at J, with 15 bases in the middle. Per germline, CDR1 SGHTA and CDR2 FQGTGA. The CDR3 reads CASSPYWGDEQFF. The CDR3 nucleotides read TGTGCCAGCAGCCCCTACTGGGGGGACGAGCAGTTCTTC.

As concerns this clone: Other DNA variants within this sample encode the same CDR3. J is TRBJ2-3 and V is TRBV5-1; 11 nucleotides agree with TRBD2. The CDR3 has 14 amino acids. The junction had 1 base not matched to a gene; V was cut back by 4 bases and J by 3 bases. Germline V gene sequence: CDR1 SGHRS, CDR2 YFSETQ. CDR3 region: CASSGTSGTDTQYF. The CDR3 DNA follows: TGCGCCAGCAGCGGGACTAGCGGAACAGATACGCAGTATTTT.

This clone was seen only a few times. The chain joins TRBV6-5 to TRBJ1-1; 8 nucleotides align to TRBD1. Germline V gene lookup returns CDR1 MNHEY and CDR2 SVGAGI. After removal of 6 bases from V and 10 bases from J, the junction contained 7 bases not matched to a gene. CDR3 length equals 12 residues. The chain's CDR3 is CASSPRGHGAFF. The CDR3 DNA reads TGTGCCAGCAGCCCCAGGGGGCACGGAGCTTTCTTT.

The chain employs TRBV7-2 and TRBJ1-2, with a possible D match to TRBD1 (6 bases). Germline CDR1 is SGHTA and CDR2 is FQGNSA. Deletions cut 0 bases from V and 4 bases from J, with 15 bases between. This CDR3 comprises 16 residues. CDR3 coding DNA: TGTGCCAGCAGCTTAGCGCAGAGGACAGCAAGCTATGGCTACACCTTC. This encodes CASSLAQRTASYGYTF. The complete variable domain, with remaining parts taken from reference TRBV7-2 and TRBJ1-2, reads GAGVSQSPSNKVTEKGKDVELRCDPISGHTALYWYRQSLGQGLEFLIYFQGNSAPDKSGLPSDRFSAERTGGSVSTLTIQRTQQEDSAVYLCASSLAQRTASYGYTFGSGTRLTVV.